This T cell receptor beta chain was sequenced in a study of cytomegalovirus exposure and HLA in healthy donors. Findings and caveats of the study: TCR beta V- and J-gene trimming was later associated with a missense DCLRE1C variant. Earlier analysis found most TCR beta V segments productive about 87% or about 30% of the time.

Germline loops: CDR1 LNHDA, CDR2 SQIVND (reference sequence). The CDR3 covers 15 residues. V shed 8 bases and J shed 5 bases, with 21 bases lying between them. Notes on this clone: No antigen is known for it.

The PCR made use of 60 Vbeta and 13 Jbeta primers. TCRdb's table, derived via immunoSEQ multiplex PCR, lists solely in-frame clones and lacks some. The specimen's table records 120,000 or so clones. V gene TRBV19 combines with J gene TRBJ2-5; tentatively, D is TRBD2 (7 bases). The sequence came from a man aged 18 to 30 in good health and CMV-seronegative. The specimen was PBMCs. The CDR3 reads CASSGGQGSIETQYF. In DNA form, the CDR3 reads TGTGCCAGTTCGGGAGGCCAGGGGAGTATTGAGACCCAGTACTTC.